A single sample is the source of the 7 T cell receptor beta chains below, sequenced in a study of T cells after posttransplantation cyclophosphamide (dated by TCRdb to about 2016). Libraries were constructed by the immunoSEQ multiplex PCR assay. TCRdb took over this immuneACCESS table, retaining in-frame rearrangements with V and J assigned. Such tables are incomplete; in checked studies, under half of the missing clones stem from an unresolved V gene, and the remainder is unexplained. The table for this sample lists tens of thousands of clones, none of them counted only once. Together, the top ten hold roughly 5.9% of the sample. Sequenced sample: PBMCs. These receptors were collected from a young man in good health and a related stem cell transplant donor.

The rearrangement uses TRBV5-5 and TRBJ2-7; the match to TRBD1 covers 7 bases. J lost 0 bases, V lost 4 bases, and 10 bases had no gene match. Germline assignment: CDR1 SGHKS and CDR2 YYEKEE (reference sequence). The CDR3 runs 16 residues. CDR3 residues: CASSNRDSQFSYEQYF. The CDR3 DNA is TGTGCCAGCAGCAACCGGGACAGTCAATTCTCCTACGAGCAGTACTTC. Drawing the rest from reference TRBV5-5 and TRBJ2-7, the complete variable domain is DAGVTQSPTHLIKTRGQQVTLRCSPISGHKSVSWYQQVLGQGPQFIFQYYEKEERGRGNFPDRFSARQFPNYSSELNVNALLLGDSALYLCASSNRDSQFSYEQYFGPGTRLTVT.

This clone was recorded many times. The CDR3 spells CASSSFSYGYTF. Written as DNA, the CDR3 is TGTGCCAGCAGTTCCTTCAGCTATGGCTACACCTTC. The rearrangement links TRBV28 to TRBJ1-2, with no clear D. Trimming pared 4 bases from V and 4 bases from J, leaving 7 bases between. CDR3 length: 12 amino acids. CDR1 MDHEN and CDR2 SYDVKM come from the germline V gene.

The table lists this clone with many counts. CDR3 sequence reads: CASSLSTGDYNTIYF. CDR3 DNA sequence: TGTGCCAGCAGCCTTTCTACAGGGGATTACAACACCATATATTTT. The chain joins TRBV7-2 to TRBJ1-3; 7 bases match TRBD1. CDR3 length: 15 amino acids. Germline lookup yields CDR1 SGHTA and CDR2 FQGNSA. Trimming took 5 bases from V and 7 from J; bases not matched to a gene: 11.

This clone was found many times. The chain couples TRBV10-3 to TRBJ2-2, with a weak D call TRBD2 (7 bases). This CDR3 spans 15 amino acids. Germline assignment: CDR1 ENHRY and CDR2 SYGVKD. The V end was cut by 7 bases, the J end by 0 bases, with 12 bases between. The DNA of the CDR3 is TGTGCCATCAATGGAGGGGGGGCGAACACCGGGGAGCTGTTTTTT. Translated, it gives CAINGGGANTGELFF.

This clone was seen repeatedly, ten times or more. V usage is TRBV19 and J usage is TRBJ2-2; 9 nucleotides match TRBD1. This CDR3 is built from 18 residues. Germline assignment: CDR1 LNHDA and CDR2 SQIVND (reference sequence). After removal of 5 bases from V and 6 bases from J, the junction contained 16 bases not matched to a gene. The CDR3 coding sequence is TGTGCCAGTAGTGGGGACAGGGCCCTCTTAGGGACCTCCGGGGAGCTGTTTTTT. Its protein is CASSGDRALLGTSGELFF. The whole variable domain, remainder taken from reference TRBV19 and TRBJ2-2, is DGGITQSPKYLFRKEGQNVTLSCEQNLNHDAMYWYRQDPGQGLRLIYYSQIVNDFQKGDIAEGYSVSREKKESFPLTVTSAQKNPTAFYLCASSGDRALLGTSGELFFGEGSRLTVL.

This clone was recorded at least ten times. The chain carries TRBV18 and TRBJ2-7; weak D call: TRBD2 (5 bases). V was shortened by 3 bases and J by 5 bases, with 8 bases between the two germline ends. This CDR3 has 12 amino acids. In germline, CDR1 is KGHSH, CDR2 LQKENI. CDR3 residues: CASSPLGDEQYF. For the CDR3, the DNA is TGTGCCAGCTCACCCCTCGGGGACGAGCAGTACTTC.

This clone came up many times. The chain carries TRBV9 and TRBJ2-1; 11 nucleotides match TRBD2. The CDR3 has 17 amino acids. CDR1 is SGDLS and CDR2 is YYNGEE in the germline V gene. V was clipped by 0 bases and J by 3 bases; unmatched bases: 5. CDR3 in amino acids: CASSVAITSGGYNEQFF. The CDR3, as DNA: TGTGCCAGCAGCGTAGCCATAACTAGCGGGGGCTACAATGAGCAGTTCTTC.